The 3 T cell receptor beta chains given below trace back to one sample, sequenced in a study of CD8 T cells in Susac syndrome. After extraction with the RNeasy kit, about 0.5 to 1 ug of the RNA was reverse transcribed using random hexamers. MiXCR, run by TCRdb on the immunoSEQ multiplex PCR reads, gives a single entry per CDR3 protein. The sample yields about 210,000 distinct CDR3 sequences, approximately 93% seen once. Sequenced sample: CD4+ T cells from PBMCs. These receptors all come from a human donor in good health.

The chain employs TRBV28 and TRBJ1-5; a possible D gene is TRBD1 (5 bases). The CDR3 totals 13 residues. V dropped 7 bases and J dropped 7 bases, with 14 bases sitting between them. Germline lookup yields CDR1 MDHEN and CDR2 SYDVKM. The CDR3: CASNRQKEQPQHF. CDR3 DNA sequence: TGTGCCAGCAACCGACAGAAAGAACAGCCCCAGCATTTT.

This chain joins TRBV6-1 and TRBJ2-1, with D tentatively TRBD2 (6 bases). CDR3 length equals 14 residues. Germline CDR1 and CDR2: MNHNS and SASEGT. With 5 bases removed from V and 7 bases from J, the gap between germline ends came to 15 bases. The CDR3 DNA reads TGTGCCAGCAGTCCCCTCCGGGAGCCAAATGAGCAGTTCTTC. Translated: CASSPLREPNEQFF.

J is TRBJ2-5 and V is TRBV4-2; 10 bases match TRBD2. Germline values: CDR1 LGHNA, CDR2 YNFKEQ. The CDR3 is 17 amino acids. After removal of 2 bases from V and 4 bases from J, the junction contained 10 bases not matched to a gene. CDR3 DNA sequence: TGTGCCAGCAGCCAACCATCTAGCGGGGGAGGGGTAGAGACCCAGTACTTC. Translated: CASSQPSSGGGVETQYF.